This T cell receptor beta chain came from a study of blood T cell repertoires in COVID-19. Study background: The United States, Italy and Spain were the sources of the acute and convalescent COVID-19 samples.

CDR1 and CDR2 (germline): LGHDT, YNNKEL (reference sequence). The V gene lost 5 bases and the J gene lost 2 bases, with 9 bases spanning the gap. The CDR3 is 13 amino acids. Per the original methods: Amplification of reference gene primers was used by the study to estimate nucleated cell counts. This table comes from immunoSEQ multiplex PCR, and its TCRdb copy is limited to in-frame clones, with some not included. From that table come the V and J calls and clone size; the DNA was used to work out D and trimming. The sample holds 150,000 to 200,000 clones, 60% to 80% seen once. The receptor's source is a woman in her 70s with acute or convalescent COVID-19. Sequenced sample: peripheral blood. The chain links TRBV3-1 (or the pseudogene TRBV3-2) to TRBJ1-2; a weak D match, TRBD1 (5 bases). The CDR3 nucleotides are TGTGCCAGCAGCGTAACAGGCAACTATGGCTACACCTTC. Its translation is CASSVTGNYGYTF.